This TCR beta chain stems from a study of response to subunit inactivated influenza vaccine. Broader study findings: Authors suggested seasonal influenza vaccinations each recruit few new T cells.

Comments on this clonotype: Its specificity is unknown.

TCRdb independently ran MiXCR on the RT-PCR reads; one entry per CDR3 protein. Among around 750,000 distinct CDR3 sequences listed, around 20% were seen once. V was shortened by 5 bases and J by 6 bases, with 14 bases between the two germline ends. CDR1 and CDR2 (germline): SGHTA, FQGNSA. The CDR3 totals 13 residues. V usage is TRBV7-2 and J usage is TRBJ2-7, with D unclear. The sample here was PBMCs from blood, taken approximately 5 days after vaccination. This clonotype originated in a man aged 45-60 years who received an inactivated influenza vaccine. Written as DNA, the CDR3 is TGTGCCAGCAGCCTAGGATTAGCCAGCGAGCAGTACTTC. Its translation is CASSLGLASEQYF.